What follows are 9 T cell receptor beta chains derived from one specimen sequenced in a study of T cell responses to AZD1222 COVID-19 vaccine. This table comes from immunoSEQ multiplex PCR, and its TCRdb copy is limited to in-frame clones, with some not included. The table records about 76,000 clones, around nine tenths of them present only once. Sequenced material: peripheral blood, taken on day 0 of AZD1222 vaccination. Receptors originate from an adult in good health.

As DNA, the CDR3 is TGTGCCTCCGAAGCAGGTACGGGCAATCAGCCCCAGCATTTT. Protein sequence: CASEAGTGNQPQHF. This chain links TRBV18 with TRBJ1-5, with no clear D. V was cut by 11 bases and J by 2 bases, with 16 bases left in between. This CDR3 has 14 residues. From germline, CDR1 is KGHSH and CDR2 LQKENI.

The J gene is TRBJ2-7, the V gene TRBV7-9; D is possibly TRBD1 (5 bases). V was clipped by 0 bases and J by 2 bases, with 11 bases between them. Germline values: CDR1 SEHNR, CDR2 FQNEAQ (reference sequence). The CDR3 sequence is 15 residues long. CDR3 in DNA: TGTGCCAGCAGCTTAGCGTCGGCAGGGACCTACGAGCAGTACGTC. Its translation is CASSLASAGTYEQYV.

The V call is TRBV10-3, the J call TRBJ1-1, with D unclear. Trimming took off 0 bases at V and 5 bases at J, with 13 bases between the two ends. The germline gives CDR1 ENHRY, CDR2 SYGVKD. CDR3 length: 15 residues. The CDR3 is CAISESGPTRTEAFF. DNA for the CDR3: TGTGCCATCAGTGAGTCGGGCCCTACGAGGACTGAAGCTTTCTTT.

V usage is TRBV5-3 and J usage is TRBJ1-5; unclear D gene. TRBV5-3 is an ORF; its function is uncertain. This CDR3 comprises 15 residues. The germline V and J ends were trimmed by 2 bases and 2 bases, with 11 bases remaining between them. The CDR3 region is CARSFGWQGNQPQHF. CDR3 nucleotides: TGTGCCAGAAGCTTTGGCTGGCAGGGCAATCAGCCCCAGCATTTT.

This clone was seen once. The genes are TRBV5-1 and TRBJ2-2; D remains ambiguous. The CDR3 has 15 amino acids. V dropped 6 bases and J dropped 3 bases, with 15 bases sitting between them. Germline CDR1 is SGHRS and CDR2 is YFSETQ. The CDR3 nucleotides read TGCGCCAGCACATCGGGTCAGTTCGACACCGGGGAGCTGTTTTTT. Translation gives CASTSGQFDTGELFF.

The CDR3 protein is CASSRGALQDTQYF. The CDR3 region has the DNA TGTGCCAGTAGTAGGGGGGCCCTTCAAGATACGCAGTATTTT. V and J are TRBV19 and TRBJ2-3; D may be TRBD1 or TRBD2 (6 bases each). Germline lookup yields CDR1 LNHDA and CDR2 SQIVND (reference sequence). The V end lost 4 bases, the J end lost 5 bases, and 13 bases lay between the germline ends. The CDR3 covers 14 residues.

The CDR3 is CASSQDGGAGYGYTF. Written as DNA, the CDR3 is TGCGCCAGCAGCCAAGACGGGGGCGCCGGCTATGGCTACACCTTC. The genes are TRBV5-1 and TRBJ1-2; a weak D match, TRBD1 (6 bases). The CDR3 has 15 residues. Between the trimmed V and J ends, which lost 4 bases and 4 bases, there was a span of 17 bases. From germline, CDR1 is SGHRS and CDR2 YFSETQ.

The gene calls are TRBV3-1 (or the pseudogene TRBV3-2) and TRBJ1-5, with D possibly TRBD1 on 5 matching bases. Trimming removed 0 bases at V and 5 bases at J, with 8 bases between. Germline loops: CDR1 LGHDT, CDR2 YNNKEL (reference sequence). This CDR3 spans 14 amino acids. As DNA, the CDR3 is TGTGCCAGCAGCCAAGATACGGGGGATCAGCCCCAGCATTTT. This gives the protein CASSQDTGDQPQHF.

J is TRBJ2-5 and V is TRBV5-1; 10 nucleotides agree with TRBD1. V lost 4 bases and J lost 5; bases outside the gene matches: 8. The CDR3 is 15 residues long. Germline CDR1 SGHRS, CDR2 YFSETQ. The CDR3 here is CASSRLTGGDETQYF. The DNA for the CDR3 is TGCGCCAGCAGCAGATTGACAGGGGGCGATGAGACCCAGTACTTC.